What follows are 15 T cell receptor beta chains derived from one specimen sequenced in a study of Graves' ophthalmopathy and Graves' hyperthyroidism. RNA transcripts yielded amplified TCR beta CDR3 regions. Scientists carried out first-round RT-PCR using HTBI primers and then a second-round multiplex PCR. TCRdb used MiXCR to reprocess the multiplex PCR reads, holding one entry per CDR3 protein. Here the sample spans around 1,000,000 distinct CDR3 sequences, approximately 35% being singletons. Sequenced material: peripheral blood or thyroid tissue (not recorded which). The receptor set was obtained from an adult man with Graves' hyperthyroidism.

On this clonotype: A much larger clone lies one base from this, so it may be a read error. The CDR3 DNA is TGCGCCAGCGGCTTGCTCCTCCCTCACGGGGAGACCCAGTACTTC. Its protein is CASGLLLPHGETQYF. This sequence joins TRBV5-1 and TRBJ2-5; no clear D gene. CDR1 and CDR2 from the germline V gene are SGHRS and YFSETQ. This CDR3 has 15 residues.

V and J are TRBV7-2 and TRBJ2-7; TRBD2 aligns across 7 bases. The length of the CDR3 is 14 residues. CDR1 is SGHTA and CDR2 is FQGNSA in the germline V gene. V lost 1 base, J lost 7 bases, and 7 bases stayed unmatched. The CDR3 bases are TGTGCCAGCAGCTTAGAAGAGAGGGACTATGAGCAGTACTTC. It codes for CASSLEERDYEQYF.

This sequence joins TRBV2 and TRBJ2-7; D perhaps matches TRBD2 (5 bases). The V gene lost 2 bases and the J gene lost 9 bases, with 23 bases spanning the gap. From germline, CDR1 is SNHLY and CDR2 FYNNEI. The CDR3 loop spans 16 amino acids. This chain's CDR3 is CASSERGSERPWWQYF. The CDR3 nucleotides read TGTGCCAGCAGTGAACGAGGTAGCGAGCGTCCGTGGTGGCAGTACTTC. Full variable domain (rest looked up from reference TRBV2 and TRBJ2-7): EPEVTQTPSHQVTQMGQEVILRCVPISNHLYFYWYRQILGQKVEFLVSFYNNEISEKSEIFDDQFSVERPDGSNFTLKIRSTKLEDSAMYFCASSERGSERPWWQYFGPGTRLTVT.

The sample holds a few counts of this clonotype. Since the CDR3 does not end with the conserved phenylalanine or tryptophan, this likely comes from a read error. The limits of the CDR3 on the DNA are not certain, so only TCRdb's listed CDR3 is given. The chain combines TRBV7-2 with TRBJ2-5. Germline assignment: CDR1 SGHTA and CDR2 FQGNSA. From its first to its last residue, the CDR3 has 8 amino acids. CDR3 region: CASSLLVI.

This clonotype was detected only a few times. CDR3: CSATFYEQYF. CDR3 coding DNA: TGCAGTGCAACCTTCTACGAGCAGTACTTC. V gene TRBV20-1 combines with J gene TRBJ2-7; D is uncertain. The CDR3 totals 10 residues. V was trimmed by 6 bases and J by 3 bases, leaving 6 bases between them. CDR1 is DFQATT and CDR2 is SNEGSKA in the germline V gene (reference sequence).

This clonotype was recorded many times. The chain couples TRBV2 to TRBJ1-5; TRBD1 might be the D (6 bases). Per germline, CDR1 SNHLY and CDR2 FYNNEI. The CDR3 is 15 residues long. V was trimmed by 4 bases and J by 2 bases, leaving 12 bases between them. The CDR3, as DNA: TGTGCCAGCAGTGTGTCGGGGGGCGGCAATCAGCCCCAGCATTTT. Its protein is CASSVSGGGNQPQHF.

Ten or more counts support this clonotype. CDR3 in amino acids: CASKRSSGVSYEQYF. DNA of the CDR3: TGTGCCAGTAAGCGATCTTCCGGTGTTTCCTACGAGCAGTACTTC. This chain links TRBV19 with TRBJ2-7; D uncertain. Germline V gene sequence: CDR1 LNHDA, CDR2 SQIVND (reference sequence). Trimming removed 7 bases from V and 1 base from J, with 17 bases in between. The CDR3 length is 15 residues.

The V gene is TRBV7-2, the J gene TRBJ2-5; D unclear. The CDR3 is made up of 15 amino acids. Trimming removed 1 base at V and 9 bases at J, with 18 bases between. The germline V gene encodes CDR1 SGHTA and CDR2 FQGNSA. Written as DNA, the CDR3 is TGTGCCAGCAGCTTAGGAGGAGAGGTTGGGCAGCCCCAGTACTTC. Encoded protein: CASSLGGEVGQPQYF. Full variable domain (outside the CDR3, taken from reference TRBV7-2 and TRBJ2-5): GAGVSQSPSNKVTEKGKDVELRCDPISGHTALYWYRQSLGQGLEFLIYFQGNSAPDKSGLPSDRFSAERTGGSVSTLTIQRTQQEDSAVYLCASSLGGEVGQPQYFGPGTRLLVL.

This chain connects TRBV2 to TRBJ1-5; 8 bases are a match to TRBD1. Looked up from germline, CDR1 is SNHLY and CDR2 is FYNNEI. With 7 bases clipped from V and 6 bases from J, the junction kept 11 bases outside the gene matches. This CDR3 has 15 residues. This CDR3 is CASTGTGGDGQPQHF. The DNA for the CDR3 is TGTGCCAGCACCGGGACAGGAGGGGACGGTCAGCCCCAGCATTTT.

The gene calls are TRBV11-2 and TRBJ2-7; possible D gene TRBD2, 6 bases. The germline V gene encodes CDR1 SGHAT and CDR2 FQNNGV. This CDR3 has 13 amino acids. V dropped 3 bases and J dropped 6 bases, with 12 bases sitting between them. The CDR3 is CASSFRRGAEQYF. CDR3 in DNA: TGTGCCAGCAGCTTTAGGAGGGGTGCCGAGCAGTACTTC. The variable domain in full, completed from reference TRBV11-2 and TRBJ2-7, reads EAGVAQSPRYKIIEKRQSVAFWCNPISGHATLYWYQQILGQGPKLLIQFQNNGVVDDSQLPKDRFSAERLKGVDSTLKIQPAKLEDSAVYLCASSFRRGAEQYFGPGTRLTVT.

As regards this clonotype: Given a much more abundant clone one base away, this may be a read error. The chain combines TRBV7-2 with TRBJ2-5; 15 bases align to TRBD2. Germline V gives CDR1 SGHTA, CDR2 FQGNSA. The CDR3 spans 16 residues. CDR3 coding DNA: TGTGCCAGCAGCAGGACTAGCGGGGGGGGCGCAGAGACCCGGTACTTC. Protein product: CASSRTSGGGAETRYF.

With respect to this clonotype: This sequence may be a read error, since a much larger clone differs from it by one base. This chain links TRBV5-1 with TRBJ1-4, with D uncertain. The V and J ends lost 4 bases and 0 bases respectively, with 10 bases between them. In germline, CDR1 is SGHRS, CDR2 YFSETQ. This CDR3 spans 15 amino acids. The CDR3 region has the DNA TGCGCCAGCAGCCGGCAGGACGCAACTAATGAAAAACTGTTTTTT. It yields the protein CASSRQDATNEKLFF.

The rearrangement uses TRBV10-2 and TRBJ2-6; D remains unclear. The germline gives CDR1 WSHSY, CDR2 SAAADI. V was shortened by 2 bases and J by 9 bases, with 2 bases between the two germline ends. The CDR3 contains 11 residues. The DNA of the CDR3 is TGCGCCAGCAGTGAGGACAACGTCCTGACTTTC. Translated, it gives CASSEDNVLTF.

With respect to this clonotype: One junction end does not reproduce the germline sequence, and a read error may be involved. The rearrangement joins TRBV15 to TRBJ2-5; D is perhaps TRBD2 (7 bases). The CDR3 has 15 residues. CDR1 is LNHNV and CDR2 is YYDKDF in the germline V gene (reference sequence). The CDR3 DNA reads as TGTGCCGCCAGCAGAGATGGGGGGGCTCAAGAGACCCAGTACTTC. Translation: CAASRDGGAQETQYF.

CDR3: CASSQGLAGAGFSMETQYF. The CDR3 DNA follows: TGTGCCAGCAGCCAGGGGCTTGCGGGGGCCGGGTTTAGTATGGAGACCCAGTACTTC. The J gene is TRBJ2-5, the V gene TRBV14, with a weak D call TRBD2 (7 bases). Per germline, CDR1 SGHDN and CDR2 FVKESK. This CDR3 region has 19 residues. Trimming removed 3 bases at V and 5 bases at J, with 28 bases between. Full variable domain (missing parts from reference TRBV14 and TRBJ2-5): EAGVTQFPSHSVIEKGQTVTLRCDPISGHDNLYWYRRVMGKEIKFLLHFVKESKQDESGMPNNRFLAERTGGTYSTLKVQPAELEDSGVYFCASSQGLAGAGFSMETQYFGPGTRLLVL.